The 19 T cell receptor beta chains given below trace back to one sample, sequenced in a study of tumor and adjacent non-tumor tissue in lung cancer. TCRbeta libraries were built with three rounds of nested PCR, modified from ARM-PCR. TCRdb used MiXCR to reprocess the multiplex PCR reads, holding one entry per CDR3 protein. The data show around 40,000 distinct CDR3 sequences, with roughly 60% seen just once and over 40% held by the top ten. RNA was extracted from bulk tissue without any cell sorting. More than 3 cm separated this lung sample from the edge of the tumor. The sequenced sample consisted of distant non-tumor lung tissue. These receptors all stem from a man aged 50 or older with non-small cell lung cancer.

On this clonotype itself: Given the absence of the conserved phenylalanine or tryptophan at the CDR3 end, a read error is likely. This rearrangement joins TRBV4-1 to TRBJ2-1; 8 nucleotides align to TRBD2. The ends lost 5 bases at V and 6 bases at J; junction bases unmatched: 12. This CDR3 comprises 16 residues. CDR1 is MGHRA, CDR2 YSYEKL, per germline. In DNA, the CDR3 is TGCGCCAGCAGCAGACGGGAAGCGGGAGACTTCAATGAGCAGTTCCTC. Encoded protein: CASSRREAGDFNEQFL.

Concerning this clonotype: A junction end diverges from the germline sequence, so it may reflect a read error. This chain connects TRBV6-5 to TRBJ2-7; 13 bases match TRBD2. This CDR3 is built from 15 residues. The germline V gene encodes CDR1 MNHEY and CDR2 SVGAGI. CDR3 bases: TGTACCAGCAGGCCACTAGCGGGGGGGCTCAACGAGCAGTACTTT. It yields the protein CTSRPLAGGLNEQYF.

A word on this clonotype: Compared with germline, one end of the junction differs, possibly owing to a read error. V is TRBV28 and J is TRBJ2-7; no firm D call. There are 13 residues in the CDR3. Germline V lookup: CDR1 MDHEN, CDR2 SYDVKM. The CDR3 spells CACSPVASYVQYF. The CDR3, as DNA: TGTGCCTGCAGTCCAGTGGCCTCCTACGTGCAGTACTTC. The full variable domain, completed using reference TRBV28 and TRBJ2-7, is DVKVTQSSRYLVKRTGEKVFLECVQDMDHENMFWYRQDPGLGLRLIYFSYDVKMKEKGDIPEGYSVSREKKERFSLILESASTNQTSMYLCACSPVASYVQYFGPGTRLTVT.

V usage is TRBV19 and J usage is TRBJ1-3; D call uncertain. This CDR3 has 18 amino acids. Trimming removed 3 bases from V and 5 bases from J, with 23 bases in between. CDR1 and CDR2 (germline): LNHDA, SQIVND (reference sequence). The CDR3 nucleotides are TGTGCCAGTAGTATGGGTCCGAGACCGACACCCCCTAGAAACACCATATATTTT. Protein product: CASSMGPRPTPPRNTIYF. The complete variable domain, with remaining parts taken from reference TRBV19 and TRBJ1-3, reads DGGITQSPKYLFRKEGQNVTLSCEQNLNHDAMYWYRQDPGQGLRLIYYSQIVNDFQKGDIAEGYSVSREKKESFPLTVTSAQKNPTAFYLCASSMGPRPTPPRNTIYFGEGSWLTVV.

In the case of this clonotype: One end of the junction is discordant with germline, which a read error may explain. The chain is built from TRBV11-3 and TRBJ2-1, with 13 bases matching TRBD2. The CDR3 loop spans 15 amino acids. Germline V gene lookup returns CDR1 SGHNT and CDR2 YENEEA. CDR3 loop: CAGSLTSGRANEQFF. Here the CDR3 DNA reads TGTGCCGGCAGCTTAACTAGCGGGAGGGCAAATGAGCAGTTCTTC.

Notes on this clonotype: A much larger clone differs by one base, so this may be a read error. The rearrangement links TRBV11-2 to TRBJ2-1; TRBD2 agrees at 8 bases. The CDR3 sequence is 14 residues long. Germline CDR1 reads SGHAT; CDR2 reads FQNNGV. Trimming took 10 bases from V and 0 from J; bases not matched to a gene: 5. DNA of the CDR3: TGTGCCACCAAGCGGGAGAACTCCTACAATGAGCAGTTCTTC. Translated, it gives CATKRENSYNEQFF. Full variable domain (outside the CDR3, taken from reference TRBV11-2 and TRBJ2-1): EAGVAQSPRYKIIEKRQSVAFWCNPISGHATLYWYQQILGQGPKLLIQFQNNGVVDDSQLPKDRFSAERLKGVDSTLKIQPAKLEDSAVYLCATKRENSYNEQFFGPGTRLTVL.

Note on this clonotype: A much larger clone sits a single nucleotide away, making a read error possible. The gene calls are TRBV7-9 and TRBJ2-3; TRBD2 agrees at 10 bases. CDR1 is SEHNR, CDR2 FQNEAQ, per germline (reference sequence). There are 14 residues in the CDR3. This chain's CDR3 is CTSTQAGGQNTQYF. The CDR3 DNA reads TGTACCAGCACCCAAGCGGGGGGGCAAAATACGCAGTATTTT.

As regards this clonotype: Just one base apart from a much larger clone, this may be a read error. The chain couples TRBV12-3 or TRBV12-4 to TRBJ2-1; 9 bases match TRBD2. The CDR3 length is 16 residues. Trimming took 1 base from V and 6 from J; bases not matched to a gene: 7. CDR3: CASSLGSGLAVNEQFF. The CDR3 DNA is TGTGCCAGCAGTTTAGGGTCGGGACTAGCAGTCAATGAGCAGTTCTTC.

In its sample, this clonotype was seen a few times. A read error may produce the germline difference seen at one junction end. This chain uses TRBV11-3 with TRBJ2-3, with 14 nucleotides matching TRBD2. Germline-derived CDR1 and CDR2 are SGHNT and YENEEA. This CDR3 is built from 17 residues. The CDR3 sequence: CASNRGTSGGLTDTRYF. The CDR3 region has the DNA TGTGCCAGCAACCGAGGGACTAGCGGGGGACTCACAGATACGCGGTATTTT.

In regard to this clonotype: A much larger clone differs from this one at a single base, so this may be a read error. The chain uses TRBV6-5 and TRBJ2-2, with 9 positions matching TRBD2. Germline-derived CDR1 and CDR2 are MNHEY and SVGAGI. This CDR3 has 17 residues. DNA for the CDR3: TGTGCCAGCAGTTACGGGACTAGCCGAATGAACACCGGGAAGCTGTTTTTT. Encoded protein: CASSYGTSRMNTGKLFF.

Of note for this clonotype: It is likely a read error, because the conserved phenylalanine at the end of the CDR3 is missing. The J gene is TRBJ2-5, the V gene TRBV4-2; no clear D. The germline CDR1 and CDR2 sequences are LGHNA and YNFKEQ. CDR3 length: 13 residues. V dropped 9 bases and J dropped 5 bases, with 16 bases sitting between them. Here the CDR3 reads CASGYSDAETQYL. The CDR3 DNA is TGTGCCAGTGGTTACAGCGACGCGGAGACCCAGTACTTA.

Of note for this clonotype: No conserved phenylalanine or tryptophan is present at the end of the CDR3, so a read error is the likely explanation. CDR3 DNA: TGTGCCAGCTGTTACAGGGCTAGCGGGAGCGGATCGACAGATACGCAGTATCTT. Protein: CASCYRASGSGSTDTQYL. This rearrangement joins TRBV6-6 to TRBJ2-3; TRBD2 agrees at 10 bases. The CDR3 spans 18 residues. Germline CDR1 and CDR2: MNHNY and SVGAGI (reference sequence).

V is TRBV11-2 and J is TRBJ2-3; D ambiguous. Germline values: CDR1 SGHAT, CDR2 FQNNGV. The CDR3 loop spans 19 amino acids. Trimming took 2 bases from V and 1 from J, leaving 22 bases between them. CDR3 in DNA: TGTGCCAGCAGCTTATCTGGTGCGGCAGGTGTACGAGGCACAGATACGCAGTATTTT. The encoded protein is CASSLSGAAGVRGTDTQYF.

This clonotype is categorized as medium-sized (0.01 to 0.1%). The chain uses TRBV29-1 and TRBJ2-1; possibly TRBD2 for D (5 bases). CDR1 SQVTM and CDR2 ANQGSEA come from the germline V gene. V dropped 4 bases and J dropped 10 bases, with 14 bases sitting between them. There are 12 residues in the CDR3. The CDR3 protein is CSVGLLTREQFF. In nucleotides, the CDR3 is TGCAGCGTTGGACTCTTAACTAGGGAGCAGTTCTTC.

This clonotype ranks as large. The chain carries TRBV29-1 and TRBJ1-1; TRBD1 might be the D (5 bases). Germline V gives CDR1 SQVTM, CDR2 ANQGSEA. Between the trimmed V and J ends, which lost 7 bases and 1 base, there was a span of 13 bases. This CDR3 has 13 residues. CDR3 nucleotides: TGCAGCGCCCGAGGGGAATCGAACACTGAAGCTTTCTTT. Protein sequence: CSARGESNTEAFF.

With regard to this clonotype: This likely comes from a read error, as the CDR3 has no conserved phenylalanine or tryptophan at its end. The limits of the CDR3 on the DNA are not certain, so only TCRdb's listed CDR3 is given. The chain is built from TRBV29-1 and TRBJ2-1; TRBD1, the D gene given by the table, was not confirmed from the DNA. Germline V gives CDR1 SQVTM, CDR2 ANQGSEA. The CDR3 is made up of 14 amino acids, end residues included. The CDR3 reads CSVARRGSYDEQSL.

This clonotype was picked up many times. V and J are TRBV29-1 and TRBJ2-7, with 8 bases that match TRBD2. Germline loops: CDR1 SQVTM, CDR2 ANQGSEA. CDR3 length: 10 amino acids. This CDR3 is CGAGDYEQYF. DNA of the CDR3: TGCGGAGCGGGAGATTACGAGCAGTACTTC.

This clonotype was seen only a few times. This chain joins TRBV7-9 and TRBJ1-2; no clear D gene. CDR3 size: 13 residues. Trimming removed 5 bases at V and 5 bases at J, with 12 bases between. Germline V gene lookup returns CDR1 SEHNR and CDR2 FQNEAQ (reference sequence). Written as DNA, the CDR3 is TGTGCCAGCAGCCTGCGACTGGAATATGGCTACACCTTC. This sequence encodes CASSLRLEYGYTF.

The chain carries TRBV28 and TRBJ2-1; D is uncertain. The CDR3 length is 13 residues. Germline assignment: CDR1 MDHEN and CDR2 SYDVKM. The germline V and J ends were trimmed by 7 bases and 3 bases, with 10 bases remaining between them. The CDR3 reads CASNYGFYNEQFF. The CDR3 DNA follows: TGTGCCAGCAATTATGGATTCTACAATGAGCAGTTCTTC.